This TCR beta chain is drawn from a study of control samples from healthy donors and cancer patients. Profiling relied on immunoSEQ multiplex PCR, and the TCRdb table lists in-frame clones only, not all of them. Of 150,000 to 160,000 clones in the sample, 94% were seen once. The CDR3 is 17 amino acids. The V gene's germline CDR1 is MNHNS and CDR2 SASEGT. Remarks on this clone: One junction end disagrees with the germline gene, perhaps due to a read error.

Sequences were obtained from blood. The chain couples TRBV6-1 to TRBJ1-3; TRBD1 might be the D (6 bases). The sequence was obtained from a middle-aged man in good health. DNA for the CDR3: TGTGCCAGCAGTAAAGCTCAGACAGGCAGCTCTGGAAACACCATATATTTT. Its translation is CASSKAQTGSSGNTIYF.